This section outlines one T cell receptor (beta chain) sequence together with its context. What it binds is not known. The sample comes from a study of T cell responses to AZD1222 COVID-19 vaccine. For the study at large: Second-dose recipients at about 4 or about 12 weeks were treated as one pooled group.

The method was immunoSEQ multiplex PCR; TCRdb's version includes in-frame clones alone and lacks a portion of them. The profile covers roughly 80,000 clones, with roughly nine tenths appearing a single time and around 5% taken by the ten largest. CDR1 and CDR2 (germline): SGHDT, YYEEEE. V trimming: 3 bases; J trimming: 8 bases; junction bases outside the gene matches: 8. The CDR3 has 15 residues. General observations from the study: The reported proportion of spike-specific TCRs targeting unmutated variant regions was nearly half.

The sample here was peripheral blood, taken on day 0 of AZD1222 vaccination. J is TRBJ1-4 and V is TRBV5-6, with 9 bases that match TRBD1. This clonotype was obtained from an adult in good health. Written as DNA, the CDR3 is TGTGCCAGCAGCTCACCGGACAGGGGTAGCGAAAAACTGTTTTTT. Its translation: CASSSPDRGSEKLFF.